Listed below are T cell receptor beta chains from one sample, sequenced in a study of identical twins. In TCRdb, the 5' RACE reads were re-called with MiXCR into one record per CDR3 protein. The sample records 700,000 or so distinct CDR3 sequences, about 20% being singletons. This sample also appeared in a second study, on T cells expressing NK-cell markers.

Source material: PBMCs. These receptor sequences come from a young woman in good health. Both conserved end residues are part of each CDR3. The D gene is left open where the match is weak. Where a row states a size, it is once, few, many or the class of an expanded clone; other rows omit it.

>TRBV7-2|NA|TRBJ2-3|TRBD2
CASSLAGTSGLLTDTQYF
TGTGCCAGCAGCTTAGCAGGGACTAGCGGGCTTCTCACAGATACGCAGTATTTT
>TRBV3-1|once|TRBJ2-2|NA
CASSHRGTGELFF
TGTGCCAGCAGCCATAGGGGAACCGGGGAGCTGTTTTTT
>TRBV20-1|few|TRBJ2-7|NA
CSAMGGQRKYEQYF
TGCAGTGCTATGGGGGGACAGCGTAAATACGAGCAGTACTTC
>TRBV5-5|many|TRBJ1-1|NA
CASSHRRELEAFF
TGTGCCAGCAGCCACCGTAGGGAGCTTGAAGCTTTCTTT
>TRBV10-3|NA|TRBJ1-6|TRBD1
CAIREDRGSSPLHF
TGTGCCATCAGGGAAGACAGGGGCTCGTCACCCCTCCACTTT
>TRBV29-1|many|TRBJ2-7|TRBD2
CSVKRLLAGVYEQYF
TGCAGCGTTAAAAGGCTACTAGCGGGAGTGTACGAGCAGTACTTC
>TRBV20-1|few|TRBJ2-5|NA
CSARVRGPETQYF
TGCAGTGCTAGAGTCCGGGGTCCGGAGACCCAGTACTTC
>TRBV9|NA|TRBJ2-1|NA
CASSVSGPSYNEQFF
TGTGCCAGCAGCGTGAGCGGGCCCTCCTACAATGAGCAGTTCTTC
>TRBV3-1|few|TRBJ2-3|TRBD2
CASRREGISTDTQYF
TGTGCCAGCAGAAGGGAGGGGATCAGCACAGATACGCAGTATTTT
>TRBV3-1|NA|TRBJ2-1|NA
CASSPFGRDEQSF
TGTGCCAGCAGCCCCTTTGGCAGGGATGAGCAGTCCTTC
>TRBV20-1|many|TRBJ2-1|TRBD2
CSARAASGGVNNEQFF
TGCAGTGCTAGAGCCGCTAGCGGGGGGGTTAACAATGAGCAGTTCTTC
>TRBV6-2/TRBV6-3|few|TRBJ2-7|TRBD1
CASRTGTGEHEQYF
TGTGCCAGCAGAACCGGGACAGGGGAGCACGAGCAGTACTTC
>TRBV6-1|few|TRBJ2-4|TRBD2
CASLRGEGPNIQYF
TGTGCCAGCCTTCGGGGGGAGGGGCCAAACATTCAGTACTTC
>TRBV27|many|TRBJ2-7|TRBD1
CASSPPGQGARQYF
TGTGCCAGCAGTCCTCCGGGACAGGGGGCACGGCAGTACTTC
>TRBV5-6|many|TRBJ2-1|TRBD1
CASSSFGQGRNEQFF
TGTGCCAGCAGCTCCTTCGGACAGGGTAGGAATGAGCAGTTCTTC
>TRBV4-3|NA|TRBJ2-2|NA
CASSQDQASNTGELFF
TGCGCCAGCAGCCAAGATCAGGCCTCGAACACCGGGGAGCTGTTTTTT
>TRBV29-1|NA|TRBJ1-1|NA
CSVVDPGRAFF
TGCAGCGTTGTCGACCCAGGGAGAGCTTTCTTT
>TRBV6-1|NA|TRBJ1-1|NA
CASSEDSIRTEAFF
TGTGCCAGCAGTGAGGATAGTATTCGGACTGAAGCTTTCTTT
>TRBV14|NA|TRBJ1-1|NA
CASSHHTEAFF
TGTGCCAGCAGCCACCACACTGAAGCTTTCTTT
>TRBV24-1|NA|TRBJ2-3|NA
CATSDRRTADTQYF
TGTGCCACCAGTGACAGGCGGACGGCAGATACGCAGTATTTT
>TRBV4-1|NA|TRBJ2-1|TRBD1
CASSQDGTGFSGEQFF
TGCGCCAGCAGCCAAGACGGGACAGGGTTCTCGGGTGAGCAGTTCTTC
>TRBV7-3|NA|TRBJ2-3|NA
CASSLIATGSTDTQYF
TGTGCCAGCAGCTTAATCGCGACAGGTAGCACAGATACGCAGTATTTT
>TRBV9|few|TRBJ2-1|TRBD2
CASSLIAGGGNEQFF
TGTGCCAGCAGCCTTATAGCGGGAGGGGGGAATGAGCAGTTCTTC
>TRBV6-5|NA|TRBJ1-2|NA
CASSYRTRYYGYTF
TGTGCCAGCAGTTACAGGACCAGATACTATGGCTACACCTTC
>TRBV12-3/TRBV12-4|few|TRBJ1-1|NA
CASSSGSAAFF
TGTGCCAGCAGTTCCGGGTCGGCAGCTTTCTTT
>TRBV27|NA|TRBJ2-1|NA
CASCRRGSYNEQFF
TGTGCCAGCTGTCGGAGGGGTTCCTACAATGAGCAGTTCTTC
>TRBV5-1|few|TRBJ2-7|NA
CASSGGTVPYEQYF
TGCGCCAGCAGCGGAGGGACAGTGCCCTACGAGCAGTACTTC
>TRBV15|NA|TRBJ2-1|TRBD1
CATRGDRGVNEQFF
TGTGCCACCAGGGGGGACAGGGGGGTCAATGAGCAGTTCTTC
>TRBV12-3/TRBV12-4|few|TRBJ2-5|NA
CASSPRLLQETQYF
TGTGCCAGCAGTCCCAGACTACTCCAAGAGACCCAGTACTTC
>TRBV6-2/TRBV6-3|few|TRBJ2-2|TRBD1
CASSRGQGSTGELFF
TGTGCCAGCAGCCGGGGACAGGGGAGCACCGGGGAGCTGTTTTTT
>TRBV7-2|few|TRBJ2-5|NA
CASSPNSIPQETQYF
TGTGCCAGCAGCCCCAACAGTATACCGCAAGAGACCCAGTACTTC
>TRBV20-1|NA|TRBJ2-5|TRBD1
CSATRTGPETQYF
TGCAGTGCTACCCGGACAGGGCCAGAGACCCAGTACTTC
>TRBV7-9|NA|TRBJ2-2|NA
CASSLRSSPNTGELFF
TGTGCCAGCAGCTTAAGGTCTAGCCCGAACACCGGGGAGCTGTTTTTT
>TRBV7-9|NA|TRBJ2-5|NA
CASKGTAWETQYF
TGTGCCAGCAAAGGGACCGCCTGGGAGACCCAGTACTTC
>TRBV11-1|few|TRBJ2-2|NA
CASSLEDLITGELFF
TGTGCCAGCAGCTTAGAGGACCTAATCACCGGGGAGCTGTTTTTT
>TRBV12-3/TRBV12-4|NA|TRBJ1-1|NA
CASRLRTAMEAFF
TGTGCCAGCAGGCTTCGGACAGCTATGGAAGCTTTCTTT
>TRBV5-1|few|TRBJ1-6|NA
CASSRDTGNNSPLHF
TGCGCCAGCAGCCGAGACACTGGGAATAATTCACCCCTCCACTTT
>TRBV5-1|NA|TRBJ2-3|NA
CASSWMVAGDTQYF
TGCGCCAGCAGCTGGATGGTAGCAGGGGATACGCAGTATTTT
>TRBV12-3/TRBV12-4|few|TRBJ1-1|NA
CASSGAGAYSEAFF
TGTGCCAGCTCGGGCGCAGGAGCTTATTCTGAAGCTTTCTTT
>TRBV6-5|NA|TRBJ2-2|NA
CASRDYSGELFF
TGTGCCAGCAGGGATTATTCAGGGGAGCTGTTTTTT
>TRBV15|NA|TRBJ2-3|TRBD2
CATSRPAGGPDTQYF
TGTGCCACCAGCCGGCCAGCGGGAGGACCAGATACGCAGTATTTT
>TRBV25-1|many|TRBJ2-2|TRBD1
CASRKTGTGYTGELFF
TGTGCCAGCAGAAAAACCGGGACAGGGTACACCGGGGAGCTGTTTTTT
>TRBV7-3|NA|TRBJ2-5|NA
CASSLELQETQYF
TGTGCCAGCAGCTTAGAACTACAAGAGACCCAGTACTTC
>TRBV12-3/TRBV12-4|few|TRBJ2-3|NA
CASREGTASTDTQYF
TGTGCCAGCAGGGAGGGGACCGCTAGCACAGATACGCAGTATTTT
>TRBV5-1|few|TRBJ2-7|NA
CASSLVQSGVDEQYF
TGCGCCAGCAGCTTGGTCCAATCGGGGGTGGACGAGCAGTACTTC
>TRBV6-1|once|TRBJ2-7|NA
CASRGAGPDYYEQYF
TGTGCCAGCAGAGGGGCGGGTCCAGACTACTACGAGCAGTACTTC
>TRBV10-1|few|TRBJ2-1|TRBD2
CASTSFGTSGRERDNEQFF
TGCGCCAGCACCTCTTTCGGGACTAGCGGGAGAGAGCGCGACAATGAGCAGTTCTTC
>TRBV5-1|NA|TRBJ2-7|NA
CASNSGGAGNYEQYF
TGCGCCAGCAACTCGGGTGGCGCCGGTAACTACGAGCAGTACTTC